This T cell receptor (beta chain) was sequenced for a study of shared T cell receptors in the human thymus (dated by TCRdb to about 2021). Turning to the overall study: The study investigated the way shared, self-reactive T-cell receptor alpha chains are produced in the human thymus.

The library was obtained by the immunoSEQ multiplex PCR assay. The immuneACCESS repertoire file appears here via TCRdb, limited to in-frame rearrangements. These files lack a portion of the clones; in checked studies, under half of the deficit traces to unresolved V genes, and the cause of the others is not known. Present in this sample are over 650,000 clones, roughly 86% of which were seen just once. About 0.0094% of the sample belongs to the ten largest clones. The CDR3 starts with the cysteine, ends with the phenylalanine, and has 15 residues. Just the 45-base CDR3 DNA is kept, in frame starting at base 1. Here V drops 6 bases and J drops 2 bases, and the junction holds 3 bases not matched to any gene. CDR1 and CDR2 (LNHNV, YYDKDF) derive from the germline V gene (reference sequence). Regarding this clone: Its antigen is not yet known. The sample holds no much larger clone one base away, and base qualities are not on file.

The same sample was also used in a study of human thymus T cells. As that second paper reports: Donors were immunologically healthy infants undergoing open corrective cardiac surgery for congenital heart defects in Finland. Thymus tissue was obtained as surgical resects removed during corrective cardiac surgery. Biased V and J gene segment usage appeared to be present in both thymic and peripheral blood repertoires. The related research reported highly overlapping thymic TCR repertoires among unrelated individuals. The study used 7 to 9 infant thymus samples plus four related peripheral blood samples to characterize TCR alpha and beta repertoires. Donor ages ranged from roughly 6 to 244 days, and the cohort comprised six or seven male and two female infants. Thymocytes were mechanically released from the tissue and were stored as pellets of about 9.5-33 million cells at -70 degrees C. A QIAsymphony instrument was used to extract genomic DNA from the frozen cell pellets. TCRB and TCRAD loci were amplified from a standardized quantity of quality-controlled genomic DNA using the immunoSEQ multiplex PCR assay. The amplicons covered the V(D)J region and were long enough to include the CDR3 and to identify the V and J genes. Through the commercial immunoSEQ service, the amplicons were sequenced on an Illumina platform. Primer bias and sequencing errors were corrected as previously described, and TCRAD and TCRB definitions were based on the IMGT database. Repertoires were analysed with immunoSEQ Analyzer 3.0 and VDJTools, covering basic statistics, V/J segment usage, diversity estimates, rarefaction and pairwise overlap. Chao1, ChaoE, Efron-Thisted, Shannon and inverse Simpson indices were used to estimate diversity, which was also estimated on datasets down-sampled to the smallest sample. Repertoire overlap used strict matching of CDR3 nucleotide sequence, V gene and J gene, with Jaccard-based multidimensional scaling clustering. On average, roughly 740,000 unique TCRB clonotypes were obtained from thymus samples, compared with about 84,000 from blood samples.

Sequenced input: thymocytes. This receptor was obtained from a boy younger than two with a congenital heart defect. Donor details come from another sample of the same person, matched by shared clones. This sequence uses TRBV15 and TRBJ1-5; TRBD1 aligns with 11 central bases. For the CDR3, the sequence is CATRGQGAGNQPQHF. The DNA sequence follows: TGTGCCACCAGAGGACAGGGGGCAGGCAATCAGCCCCAGCATTTT.